The TCR beta chain described here comes from a study of T-cell memory formation after mild COVID-19 (TCRdb year 2021). As for the study more broadly: TCR sequence clusters from the two donors were largely donor specific. Longitudinal TCRalpha and TCRbeta repertoire sequencing tracked T-cell clones expanding and contracting after mild COVID-19 in a couple of donors. Two young, previously healthy adult volunteers, one female and one male, were included in the cohort.

General findings and caveats noted by the study authors: The study included only a couple of mild cases, and larger cohorts that include severe cases with pre-infection samples were judged to be necessary. SARS-CoV-2 specificity was not confirmed for the second-wave clones peaking on day 37. Some responding clones were detected in pre-infection memory, suggesting pre-existing cross-reactive memory T cells joined the SARS-CoV-2 response. From day 15 to 85, contracting clones showed balanced CD4/CD8 phenotypes, whereas a second wave of clones that expanded from day 15 to 37 leaned towards CD4+. Contracting CD4+ clones were found mainly in CM and EM memory subsets, while CD8+ clones were enriched in EMRA.

Sequencing relied on an Illumina NovaSeq 6000. Using 5'RACE with constant-segment primers, TCRalpha and TCRbeta cDNA libraries were constructed, with sample barcodes and unique molecular identifiers added in the process. RNA was extracted from every sample with Trizol reagent. Libraries were amplified in two PCR steps, with a second sample barcode and Illumina TruSeq adapters added in the second step. Libraries were sequenced on an Illumina NovaSeq with 2 x 150 bp paired-end reads. In the authors' own workflow: Demultiplexing of reads and collapsing into UMI-guided consensus sequences were performed with migec v1.2.7. Using mixcr v2.1.11, UMI consensuses were aligned to TRA and TRB V and J templates and then assembled into clonotypes. Clonotypes were classified as expanded or contracted when called significant by both edgeR and NoisET, with noise models trained on biological replicates. For edgeR calls, a false discovery rate-adjusted p below 0.01 and a log2 fold-change threshold of 1 were applied. As an exploratory analysis of dynamics, PCA with hierarchical clustering was applied to max-normalized trajectories of the 1000 most abundant clonotypes. Each responding clone was given a CD4 or CD8 phenotype based on the CD4+ and CD8+ repertoires, which had been sequenced separately. Using fastp trimming at Q25 and MiXCR clonotype assembly, TCRdb reanalyzed the public sequencing data and kept in-frame beta chains. Every entry covers one CDR3 protein and lists the most common genes and DNA from its rows. None of the V and J calls come from the authors' own analysis; TCRdb made them. The table for this sample lists hundreds of thousands of distinct CDR3 sequences; around 17% of them were counted only once. The ten largest account for more than 10% of the sample.

Ficoll-Paque density gradient centrifugation was the method used to isolate PBMCs. The germline V gene (reference sequence) provides CDR1 LGHDT and CDR2 YNNKEL. Clipping removes 0 bases from V and 4 bases from J, with 11 as the unmatched junction base count. Spanning cysteine to phenylalanine, the CDR3 consists of 17 amino acids. This entry keeps only the CDR3 DNA: 51 bases, framed from base 1. This clonotype came up a few times. Its antigen target is currently unknown. No base quality information exists; no much larger clone differs at one position. This clonotype was obtained from an adult woman who had mild COVID-19 (a few samples of this study predate the infection). The sample titles of this study are shuffled in the database, so cell type and time point are left out; the donor was told from shared clones. This chain is built from TRBV3-1 and TRBJ2-5, with 7 middle bases fitting TRBD1. The material sequenced was PBMCs or a T cell subset sorted from them (not recorded which). The nucleotide sequence is TGTGCCAGCAGCCAAGATACCCGGGCAGGGGGTGGAGAGACCCAGTACTTC. Its protein product is CASSQDTRAGGGETQYF.